The 27 T cell receptor beta chains in this list originate from one sample, sequenced in a study of early T cells in non-severe SARS-CoV-2 infection. TCRdb re-called the 5' RACE reads with MiXCR, one entry per CDR3 protein. This table holds about 64,000 distinct CDR3 sequences, 4% to 5.5% found once. The sample was whole blood. These receptor sequences come from an adult who was a healthcare worker with PCR-confirmed SARS-CoV-2 infection or an uninfected control (not recorded which).

This clonotype was counted many times. The V gene is TRBV10-3, the J gene TRBJ2-7, with D uncertain. CDR3 size: 11 residues. V lost 4 bases to trimming and J lost 6 bases, with 7 bases between them. In germline, CDR1 is ENHRY, CDR2 SYGVKD. CDR3 sequence: CAISGESEQYF. The CDR3, as DNA: TGTGCCATCAGTGGAGAAAGCGAGCAGTACTTC.

This clonotype appeared many times. The gene calls are TRBV29-1 and TRBJ2-1; D is possibly TRBD1 (7 bases). The CDR3 runs 14 residues. CDR1 is SQVTM and CDR2 is ANQGSEA in the germline V gene. V dropped 6 bases and J dropped 6 bases, with 18 bases sitting between them. The CDR3 nucleotides read TGCAGCGTCGGAGGGGGCCGGCGGACCAATGAGCAGTTCTTC. As protein: CSVGGGRRTNEQFF.

The gene calls are TRBV2 and TRBJ2-1; weak D call: TRBD2 (6 bases). Germline CDR1 reads SNHLY; CDR2 reads FYNNEI. This CDR3 comprises 13 residues. Trimming took 4 bases from V and 9 from J, leaving 13 bases between them. The CDR3 DNA is TGTGCCAGCAGTGCCCTCGGCGGGACTGAGCAGTTCTTC. Protein: CASSALGGTEQFF. The variable domain in full, with the rest retrieved from reference TRBV2 and TRBJ2-1, is EPEVTQTPSHQVTQMGQEVILRCVPISNHLYFYWYRQILGQKVEFLVSFYNNEISEKSEIFDDQFSVERPDGSNFTLKIRSTKLEDSAMYFCASSALGGTEQFFGPGTRLTVL.

This clonotype was observed many times. V and J are TRBV25-1 and TRBJ2-7, with D perhaps matching TRBD1 (6 bases). This CDR3 contains 14 residues. The V end lost 7 bases, the J end lost 12 bases, and 25 bases lay between the germline ends. The V gene's germline CDR1 is MGHDK and CDR2 SYGVNS. The CDR3: CASMRTVLSWLWYF. CDR3 nucleotides: TGTGCCAGCATGAGGACAGTCCTTTCTTGGTTGTGGTACTTC.

This clonotype has ten or more counts. This chain connects TRBV11-3 to TRBJ2-3; 14 nucleotides line up with TRBD2. The CDR3 length is 18 residues. The V gene's germline CDR1 is SGHNT and CDR2 YENEEA. The V and J ends lost 5 bases and 4 bases, in that order; junction bases with no gene match: 11. The CDR3, as DNA: TGTGCCAGCAGCGGGAATCCGGGACTAGCGGGAGAATCAGATACGCAGTATTTT. It codes for CASSGNPGLAGESDTQYF.

This clonotype was observed at least ten times. V usage is TRBV25-1 and J usage is TRBJ2-4; 10 positions agree with TRBD1. This CDR3 comprises 16 residues. V gave up 4 bases and J gave up 1 base; unmatched junction bases: 4. Germline CDR1 reads MGHDK; CDR2 reads SYGVNS. This CDR3 is CASSAGTGVAKNIQYF. CDR3 DNA sequence: TGTGCCAGCAGTGCCGGGACAGGGGTCGCCAAAAACATTCAGTACTTC.

This rearrangement joins TRBV7-6 to TRBJ2-5; 11 nucleotides agree with TRBD2. V was pared by 5 bases and J by 2 bases, with 10 bases of the junction left unmatched. Germline loops: CDR1 SGHVS, CDR2 FNYEAQ. The CDR3 covers 17 residues. The CDR3 nucleotides are TGTGCCAGCAGCCCAGACTACGGGACTAGCGGTCAAGAGACCCAGTACTTC. Its protein is CASSPDYGTSGQETQYF.

The chain employs TRBV24-1 and TRBJ2-7, with a weak D call TRBD1 (5 bases). V lost 2 bases, J lost 4 bases, and 11 bases lay in between. The CDR3 consists of 14 residues. The V gene's germline CDR1 is KGHDR and CDR2 SFDVKD. CDR3 bases: TGTGCCACCAGTGATTCATCCGACAGTTACGAGCAGTACTTC. It specifies CATSDSSDSYEQYF.

Many counts were recorded for this clonotype. The genes are TRBV30 and TRBJ2-3, with 11 bases aligning to TRBD2. Germline CDR1 GTSNPN, CDR2 SVGIG (reference sequence). CDR3 length: 17 amino acids. With 2 bases clipped from V and 2 bases from J, the junction kept 9 bases outside the gene matches. The CDR3 is CAWSPGGLADFTDTQYF. The CDR3 nucleotides read TGTGCCTGGAGTCCCGGGGGACTAGCGGATTTCACAGATACGCAGTATTTT.

There are many counts of this clonotype. The chain uses TRBV28 and TRBJ2-1, with TRBD2 matching over 14 bases. CDR3 length equals 16 residues. The junction had 6 bases not matched to a gene; V was cut back by 5 bases and J by 6 bases. CDR1 MDHEN and CDR2 SYDVKM come from the germline V gene. DNA for the CDR3: TGTGCCAGCAGTCCTCGGACTAGCGGGAGGCTCAATGAGCAGTTCTTC. This codes for CASSPRTSGRLNEQFF.

The CDR3 coding sequence is TGCAGTGCTAGGACTAGCGGGGGCTTGAATACGCAGTATTTT. The encoded protein is CSARTSGGLNTQYF. The chain is built from TRBV20-1 and TRBJ2-3, with 12 bases fitting TRBD2. The junction had 5 bases not matched to a gene; V was cut back by 3 bases and J by 7 bases. The CDR3 covers 14 residues. Germline V gene data show CDR1 as DFQATT and CDR2 as SNEGSKA (reference sequence).

This clonotype was detected ten times or more. This chain connects TRBV3-1 to TRBJ2-5; D perhaps matches TRBD2 (6 bases). V was trimmed by 4 bases and J by 4 bases, leaving 19 bases between them. Germline V gene lookup returns CDR1 LGHDT and CDR2 YNNKEL (reference sequence). The CDR3 covers 16 residues. The chain's CDR3 is CASSPFGGGLRETQYF. The DNA of the CDR3 is TGTGCCAGCAGCCCCTTCGGGGGAGGTCTTCGAGAGACCCAGTACTTC.

This clonotype was recorded at least ten times. The chain has TRBV7-8 and TRBJ1-4; 9 bases map to TRBD1. The CDR3 consists of 15 residues. Looked up from germline, CDR1 is SGHVS and CDR2 is FQNEAQ. J lost 7 bases, V lost 1 base, and 4 bases had no gene match. This chain's CDR3 is CASSLEAQGAEKLFF. CDR3 coding DNA: TGTGCCAGCAGCTTAGAGGCACAGGGGGCTGAAAAACTGTTTTTT.

This clonotype came up a few times. The rearrangement uses TRBV11-2 and TRBJ1-1; D remains unclear. Between the trimmed V and J ends, which lost 5 bases and 5 bases, there was a span of 12 bases. The length of the CDR3 is 13 residues. Germline-derived CDR1 and CDR2 are SGHAT and FQNNGV. CDR3 sequence reads: CASSLFEGTEAFF. DNA of the CDR3: TGTGCCAGCAGCCTCTTCGAGGGAACTGAAGCTTTCTTT.

In this sample, this clonotype turned up a few times. V usage is TRBV19 and J usage is TRBJ2-2, with TRBD2 matching over 12 bases. The CDR3 is 15 residues long. Germline V lookup: CDR1 LNHDA, CDR2 SQIVND (reference sequence). V was clipped by 7 bases and J by 4 bases; unmatched bases: 4. DNA of the CDR3: TGTGCCAGTATGGTGGGACTAGCGGGCACCGGGGAGCTGTTTTTT. Its translation is CASMVGLAGTGELFF.

This clonotype was recorded many times. J is TRBJ1-1 and V is TRBV29-1; D is unresolved. This CDR3 contains 11 residues. Germline values: CDR1 SQVTM, CDR2 ANQGSEA. V dropped 6 bases and J dropped 0 bases, with 5 bases sitting between them. The CDR3 sequence is CSVGMNTEAFF. The DNA for the CDR3 is TGCAGCGTGGGGATGAACACTGAAGCTTTCTTT.

The chain carries TRBV20-1 and TRBJ1-1, with 8 bases identical to TRBD1. The CDR3 is made up of 14 amino acids. Germline V gene data show CDR1 as DFQATT and CDR2 as SNEGSKA (reference sequence). After removal of 6 bases from V and 6 bases from J, the junction contained 12 bases not matched to a gene. In DNA, the CDR3 is TGCAGTGCCCCAGACAGGGGACCGTGGGCTGAAGCTTTCTTT. Translation gives CSAPDRGPWAEAFF.

This clonotype was recorded at least ten times. The chain couples TRBV20-1 to TRBJ1-6, with 7 nucleotides matching TRBD1. Germline loops: CDR1 DFQATT, CDR2 SNEGSKA (reference sequence). The CDR3 has 15 residues. The trim removed 5 bases at V and 5 bases at J, leaving 9 bases unmatched. CDR3 protein: CSAGTHRGDNSPLHF. The CDR3 bases are TGCAGTGCTGGAACCCACAGGGGCGATAATTCACCCCTCCACTTT.

This clonotype was found a few times. V and J are TRBV20-1 and TRBJ2-2, with TRBD2 matching over 9 bases. The ends lost 4 bases at V and 0 bases at J; junction bases unmatched: 9. The CDR3 sequence is 17 residues long. From germline, CDR1 is DFQATT and CDR2 SNEGSKA (reference sequence). CDR3 region: CSAKLQRGASNTGELFF. CDR3 DNA sequence: TGCAGTGCTAAACTTCAGCGGGGGGCCTCGAACACCGGGGAGCTGTTTTTT.

The table lists this clonotype with a few counts. The V call is TRBV20-1, the J call TRBJ1-4; D is undetermined. Germline V gene lookup returns CDR1 DFQATT and CDR2 SNEGSKA (reference sequence). This CDR3 has 18 amino acids. Deletions cut 1 base from V and 0 bases from J, with 18 bases between. The CDR3 sequence: CSARAYFGRGTTNEKLFF. The CDR3 DNA follows: TGCAGTGCTAGAGCATACTTCGGTCGGGGTACAACTAATGAAAAACTGTTTTTT.

This clonotype was observed many times. V and J are TRBV12-3 or TRBV12-4 and TRBJ1-5; no firm D call. V was clipped by 5 bases and J by 11 bases, with 13 bases between them. The CDR3 sequence is 12 residues long. CDR3 sequence: CASSGTRSTQHF. The CDR3 nucleotides read TGTGCCAGCAGTGGAACGAGGTCGACCCAGCATTTT.

This clonotype occurred many times. V gene TRBV27 combines with J gene TRBJ2-7; D ambiguous. Germline V gives CDR1 MNHEY, CDR2 SMNVEV (reference sequence). The CDR3 spans 15 residues. Trimming removed 2 bases from V and 7 bases from J, with 18 bases in between. Here the CDR3 reads CASSLVVGSGREQYF. As DNA, the CDR3 is TGTGCCAGCAGTTTAGTGGTTGGGTCCGGGCGGGAGCAGTACTTC.

The table lists this clonotype with many counts. The genes are TRBV10-2 and TRBJ1-5, with 8 bases aligning to TRBD1. The germline V gene has CDR1 WSHSY and CDR2 SAAADI. The CDR3 length is 15 residues. The V and J ends lost 6 bases and 3 bases, in that order; junction bases with no gene match: 7. The CDR3: CASREGQVINQPQHF. The CDR3 DNA sequence: TGCGCCAGCAGGGAGGGACAGGTGATCAATCAGCCCCAGCATTTT.

Many counts were recorded for this clonotype. J is TRBJ1-4 and V is TRBV7-9, with TRBD1 as a possible D gene (6 bases). CDR3 length: 14 residues. The V end was cut by 4 bases, the J end by 7 bases, with 13 bases between. Germline V gene sequence: CDR1 SEHNR, CDR2 FQNEAQ (reference sequence). The chain's CDR3 is CASSSGQISEKLFF. As DNA, the CDR3 is TGTGCCAGCAGCTCCGGACAGATTTCTGAAAAACTGTTTTTT.

This clonotype was recorded at least ten times. The chain combines TRBV20-1 with TRBJ1-6, with 7 bases aligning to TRBD1. CDR1 and CDR2 from the germline V gene are DFQATT and SNEGSKA (reference sequence). The CDR3 runs to 16 residues. The ends lost 0 bases at V and 7 bases at J; junction bases unmatched: 9. DNA for the CDR3: TGCAGTGCTAGAGATTGGACCCGGGACAGAAATTCACCCCTCCACTTT. Translating it yields CSARDWTRDRNSPLHF.

This clonotype was detected a few times. CDR3 residues: CSARDQGVVTEAFF. The CDR3 nucleotides are TGCAGTGCTAGAGATCAGGGGGTCGTCACTGAAGCTTTCTTT. V usage is TRBV20-1 and J usage is TRBJ1-1; 7 bases agree with TRBD1. The J segment lost 4 bases and the V segment lost 0 bases, leaving 5 bases of the junction unmatched. Per the germline V gene, CDR1 is DFQATT and CDR2 is SNEGSKA (reference sequence). The CDR3 sequence is 14 residues long.

This clonotype was counted between two and nine times. The rearrangement links TRBV3-1 to TRBJ1-4, with D hard to call. The CDR3 has 14 residues. Germline V gene sequence: CDR1 LGHDT, CDR2 YNNKEL (reference sequence). With 1 base removed from V and 7 bases from J, the gap between germline ends came to 10 bases. CDR3 DNA: TGTGCCAGCAGCCAAGCGGGCGTCGGTGAAAAACTGTTTTTT. Its protein product is CASSQAGVGEKLFF.